This T cell receptor beta chain emerged from a study of T cell clonality in common variable immunodeficiency. Study-wide results and limits: Fewer deletions and N-nucleotide insertions were reportedly seen in common variable immunodeficiency TCR beta sequences. CVID subjects had higher TCRbeta clonality than healthy controls, most marked in about a third.

This clone was seen ten or more times. Antigen specificity is unknown. The CDR3 goes on 3 residues after the read ends, and that part is filled in from the germline J gene. Trimming cost V 1 base and J 0 bases, with 10 bases left between them. This CDR3 comprises 16 residues. The germline CDR1 and CDR2 sequences are LNHDA and SQIVND (reference sequence). Data came from immunoSEQ multiplex PCR; TCRdb stores just in-frame clones and leaves some out. The repertoire shows fewer than 40,000 clones, none seen only once; the top ten take roughly 5.6%. The gene calls are TRBV19 and TRBJ2-1; no firm D call. Sequencing was done on a sample of peripheral blood mononuclear cells. The receptor comes from a human donor with common variable immunodeficiency. CDR3 bases read: TGTGCCAGTAGTATAGGTAGCTATCCCTCCTACAATGAG. Translation gives CASSIGSYPSYNE. The entire CDR3 reads CASSIGSYPSYNEQFF.